Shown below are 8 T cell receptor beta chains from a single sample sequenced in a study of T cells in Graves' hyperthyroidism and ophthalmopathy (dated by TCRdb to between 2017 and 2020). Library preparation employed multiplex PCR. Instrument on record: Illumina HiSeq 2000. The TCR beta CDR3 regions were amplified from the RNA transcripts. The first round of RT-PCR for the TCR CDR3 was performed with the HTBI primer set and the Qiagen OneStep RT-PCR kit. TCRdb reprocessed the public reads (quality trimming at Q25 with fastp, clone calling with MiXCR) and kept in-frame beta chains. Identical CDR3 protein sequences are pooled into one entry, listed with their most common genes and DNA. This sample comprises 300,000 to 350,000 distinct CDR3 sequences, roughly 18% of them detected only once. The ten largest clones capture around 15% of the sample. The sequenced sample consisted of blood. The receptors were sampled from a woman in her 40s with Graves' ophthalmopathy.

This clonotype is medium-sized (0.01 to 0.1%). The chain is built from TRBV6-5 and TRBJ2-7, with a tentative D call TRBD2 (5 bases). This CDR3 is built from 15 residues. Trimming pared 5 bases from V and 5 bases from J, leaving 19 bases between. The germline V gene encodes CDR1 MNHEY and CDR2 SVGAGI. The CDR3 loop is CASSLAPAGSHEQYF. The CDR3, as DNA: TGTGCCAGCAGTCTCGCCCCGGCGGGTTCTCACGAGCAGTACTTC.

This clonotype was seen at least ten times. V gene TRBV18 combines with J gene TRBJ1-3; D call uncertain. Germline V gene data show CDR1 as KGHSH and CDR2 as LQKENI. With 3 bases removed from V and 2 bases from J, the gap between germline ends came to 17 bases. This CDR3 has 17 residues. This CDR3 reads CASSPHEPRLAGNTIYF. In nucleotides, the CDR3 is TGTGCCAGCTCACCCCACGAGCCCCGGCTAGCTGGAAACACCATATATTTT.

This clonotype was detected ten times or more. V usage is TRBV20-1 and J usage is TRBJ1-2; D is perhaps TRBD1 (5 bases). The CDR3 covers 17 residues. V was shortened by 0 bases and J by 0 bases, with 17 bases between the two germline ends. Germline lookup yields CDR1 DFQATT and CDR2 SNEGSKA (reference sequence). CDR3 residues: CSARDLWGRNANYGYTF. The CDR3 bases are TGCAGTGCTAGAGATCTTTGGGGCAGGAACGCTAACTATGGCTACACCTTC.

The table lists this clonotype with many counts. The CDR3 reads CATSSGPEQYF. The CDR3 bases are TGTGCCACATCATCGGGCCCCGAGCAGTACTTC. The chain recombines TRBV6-2 or TRBV6-3 with TRBJ2-7, with D hard to call. The V end lost 10 bases, the J end lost 6 bases, and 13 bases lay between the germline ends. From germline, CDR1 is MNHEY and CDR2 SVGEGT. This CDR3 spans 11 amino acids.

This clonotype was observed at least ten times. V is TRBV27 and J is TRBJ2-7; D call uncertain. Trimming took off 5 bases at V and 2 bases at J, with 13 bases between the two ends. There are 14 residues in the CDR3. Per the germline V gene, CDR1 is MNHEY and CDR2 is SMNVEV (reference sequence). CDR3 sequence reads: CASSLHSDPYEQYF. DNA for the CDR3: TGTGCCAGCAGTCTCCACAGTGACCCCTACGAGCAGTACTTC.

The table lists this clonotype with a few counts. The chain links TRBV30 to TRBJ2-4; a possible D gene is TRBD2 (6 bases). This CDR3 is 16 amino acids long. From germline, CDR1 is GTSNPN and CDR2 SVGIG (reference sequence). The V end lost 1 base, the J end lost 0 bases, and 13 bases lay between the germline ends. CDR3 sequence (DNA): TGTGCCTGGAGTGGGGAGGTTCCTCTAGCCAAAAACATTCAGTACTTC. Its translation: CAWSGEVPLAKNIQYF.

The chain combines TRBV7-8 with TRBJ1-1; D is perhaps TRBD1 (5 bases). CDR1 SGHVS and CDR2 FQNEAQ come from the germline V gene. The CDR3 has 13 amino acids. Trimming stripped 3 bases from V and 7 bases from J, with 12 bases between. Here the CDR3 DNA reads TGTGCCAGCAGCTTGGTGACAGCTAATGAAGCTTTCTTT. Residues: CASSLVTANEAFF.

Only a few counts were recorded for this clonotype. This chain connects TRBV4-3 to TRBJ2-2; 10 bases are a match to TRBD1. V trimming: 2 bases; J trimming: 6 bases; junction bases outside the gene matches: 6. This CDR3 contains 16 residues. CDR1 LGHNA and CDR2 YSLEER come from the germline V gene. The CDR3 DNA is TGCGCCAGCAGCCAAACGACAGGGGGCCTCGCCGGGGAGCTGTTTTTT. Its protein product is CASSQTTGGLAGELFF.